The rows below give T cell receptor beta chains drawn from one sample of a study of T cell responses to AZD1222 COVID-19 vaccine. TCRdb's table, derived via immunoSEQ multiplex PCR, lists solely in-frame clones and lacks some. Among 65,000 to 90,000 clones listed, approximately 88% were seen once. The specimen was peripheral blood, collected on day 0 of AZD1222 vaccination. These TCRs come from an adult in good health. Each CDR3 is given with its conserved first and last residue. Fields, in order: clone size, CDR3 length, V gene, D gene, J gene, CDR3 protein, CDR3 DNA. A D gene is named only where the DNA matches it firmly. A row's size may be missing; if present it is once, few, many or a size class.

clone_size: NA; cdr3_length: 15; v_call: TRBV5-4; d_call: NA; j_call: TRBJ2-7; cdr3_aa: CASSLLGTLSYEQYF; cdr3_nt: TGTGCCAGCAGCTTGTTAGGGACACTTTCCTACGAGCAGTACTTC
clone_size: NA; cdr3_length: 13; v_call: TRBV28; d_call: NA; j_call: TRBJ2-7; cdr3_aa: CASSEQGRYEQYF; cdr3_nt: TGTGCCAGCAGCGAACAGGGGAGGTACGAGCAGTACTTC
clone_size: NA; cdr3_length: 18; v_call: TRBV4-3; d_call: NA; j_call: TRBJ1-4; cdr3_aa: CASSPRGDWQATNEKLFF; cdr3_nt: TGCGCCAGCAGCCCCCGCGGGGATTGGCAAGCAACTAATGAAAAACTGTTTTTT
clone_size: NA; cdr3_length: 15; v_call: TRBV18; d_call: NA; j_call: TRBJ2-1; cdr3_aa: CASSPVRQAYNEQFF; cdr3_nt: TGTGCCAGCTCACCAGTCCGACAGGCCTACAATGAGCAGTTCTTC
clone_size: NA; cdr3_length: 15; v_call: TRBV15; d_call: NA; j_call: TRBJ1-5; cdr3_aa: CATAPWTDGNQPQHF; cdr3_nt: TGTGCCACCGCCCCTTGGACGGACGGCAATCAGCCCCAGCATTTT
clone_size: NA; cdr3_length: 13; v_call: TRBV28; d_call: NA; j_call: TRBJ2-5; cdr3_aa: CASSLEGGETQYF; cdr3_nt: TGTGCCAGCAGTTTAGAGGGGGGGGAGACCCAGTACTTC
clone_size: NA; cdr3_length: 15; v_call: TRBV5-8; d_call: TRBD2; j_call: TRBJ2-7; cdr3_aa: CASSLSGGPGDEQYF; cdr3_nt: TGTGCCAGCAGCCTTAGCGGGGGACCTGGGGACGAGCAGTACTTC
clone_size: NA; cdr3_length: 14; v_call: TRBV6-1; d_call: NA; j_call: TRBJ2-1; cdr3_aa: CASSEGPDVYEQFF; cdr3_nt: TGTGCCAGCAGTGAAGGACCTGACGTCTATGAGCAGTTCTTC
clone_size: NA; cdr3_length: 13; v_call: TRBV7-8; d_call: NA; j_call: TRBJ2-7; cdr3_aa: CASGSGTGYEQYF; cdr3_nt: TGTGCCAGCGGTAGCGGGACAGGATACGAGCAGTACTTC
clone_size: NA; cdr3_length: 15; v_call: TRBV28; d_call: NA; j_call: TRBJ1-3; cdr3_aa: CASIVRGHSGNTIYF; cdr3_nt: TGTGCCAGCATCGTCCGGGGGCATTCTGGAAACACCATATATTTT
clone_size: NA; cdr3_length: 15; v_call: TRBV19; d_call: TRBD1; j_call: TRBJ1-5; cdr3_aa: CASSMDRGGNQPQHF; cdr3_nt: TGTGCCAGTAGTATGGACAGGGGGGGCAATCAGCCCCAGCATTTT
clone_size: NA; cdr3_length: 12; v_call: TRBV5-1; d_call: NA; j_call: TRBJ2-1; cdr3_aa: CASSLEGNEQFF; cdr3_nt: TGCGCCAGCAGCTTGGAAGGAAATGAGCAGTTCTTC
clone_size: NA; cdr3_length: 15; v_call: TRBV28; d_call: TRBD1; j_call: TRBJ2-7; cdr3_aa: CASSLVTGDNYEQYF; cdr3_nt: TGTGCCAGCAGTTTGGTGACAGGGGACAACTACGAGCAGTACTTC
clone_size: once; cdr3_length: 16; v_call: TRBV5-1; d_call: TRBD1; j_call: TRBJ2-7; cdr3_aa: CASSSRRQGRWGEQYF; cdr3_nt: TGCGCCAGCAGCTCCCGAAGACAGGGCCGCTGGGGAGAGCAGTACTTC
clone_size: NA; cdr3_length: 13; v_call: TRBV4-1; d_call: NA; j_call: TRBJ2-5; cdr3_aa: CASSQWQGETQYF; cdr3_nt: TGCGCCAGCAGCCAATGGCAGGGGGAGACCCAGTACTTC
clone_size: NA; cdr3_length: 15; v_call: TRBV7-3; d_call: TRBD2; j_call: TRBJ2-1; cdr3_aa: CASSLISGGYNEQFF; cdr3_nt: TGTGCCAGCAGCTTAATCTCGGGGGGGTACAATGAGCAGTTCTTC
clone_size: NA; cdr3_length: 13; v_call: TRBV2; d_call: NA; j_call: TRBJ1-6; cdr3_aa: CASTGSLNSPLHF; cdr3_nt: TGTGCCAGCACGGGAAGCCTAAATTCACCCCTCCACTTT
clone_size: NA; cdr3_length: 13; v_call: TRBV4-3; d_call: NA; j_call: TRBJ1-1; cdr3_aa: CASSQTGNTEAFF; cdr3_nt: TGCGCCAGCAGCCAGACAGGTAACACTGAAGCTTTCTTT
clone_size: NA; cdr3_length: 16; v_call: TRBV24-1; d_call: TRBD1; j_call: TRBJ2-3; cdr3_aa: CATSDYGTGSGDTQYF; cdr3_nt: TGTGCCACCAGTGACTACGGGACAGGGTCTGGAGATACGCAGTATTTT
clone_size: once; cdr3_length: 11; v_call: TRBV28; d_call: NA; j_call: TRBJ1-2; cdr3_aa: CASSSGGGYTF; cdr3_nt: TGTGCCAGCAGTTCTGGGGGAGGCTACACCTTC
clone_size: NA; cdr3_length: 13; v_call: TRBV30; d_call: TRBD1; j_call: TRBJ1-1; cdr3_aa: CAWSDRGGYIVFF; cdr3_nt: TGTGCCTGGAGTGACAGGGGGGGATATATAGTTTTCTTT
clone_size: NA; cdr3_length: 15; v_call: TRBV5-4; d_call: NA; j_call: TRBJ1-5; cdr3_aa: CASSLSGDSNQPQHF; cdr3_nt: TGTGCCAGCAGCTTGAGCGGAGATAGCAATCAGCCCCAGCATTTT
clone_size: once; cdr3_length: 15; v_call: TRBV29-1; d_call: TRBD1; j_call: TRBJ1-1; cdr3_aa: CSVPEGRGRISEAFF; cdr3_nt: TGCAGCGTCCCGGAGGGTAGGGGGCGAATATCTGAAGCTTTCTTT
clone_size: NA; cdr3_length: 12; v_call: TRBV29-1; d_call: NA; j_call: TRBJ2-7; cdr3_aa: CSVSGISYEQYF; cdr3_nt: TGCAGCGTGTCAGGGATCTCCTACGAGCAGTACTTC
clone_size: NA; cdr3_length: 13; v_call: TRBV3-1/TRBV3-2; d_call: NA; j_call: TRBJ1-4; cdr3_aa: CASSQMAAEKLFF; cdr3_nt: TGTGCCAGCAGCCAAATGGCAGCTGAAAAACTGTTTTTT
clone_size: NA; cdr3_length: 14; v_call: TRBV6-5; d_call: NA; j_call: TRBJ2-2; cdr3_aa: CASSRRPNTGELFF; cdr3_nt: TGTGCCAGCAGTCGACGGCCTAACACCGGGGAGCTGTTTTTT
clone_size: NA; cdr3_length: 14; v_call: TRBV28; d_call: NA; j_call: TRBJ2-5; cdr3_aa: CASTTRRGQETQYF; cdr3_nt: TGTGCCAGCACCACTCGTAGGGGCCAAGAGACCCAGTACTTC
clone_size: once; cdr3_length: 14; v_call: TRBV18; d_call: NA; j_call: TRBJ2-7; cdr3_aa: CASSLDPTVNEQYF; cdr3_nt: TGTGCCAGCTCCCTCGACCCGACAGTAAACGAGCAGTACTTC
clone_size: NA; cdr3_length: 18; v_call: TRBV3-1/TRBV3-2; d_call: NA; j_call: TRBJ1-6; cdr3_aa: CASSPPRQSSTYNSPLHF; cdr3_nt: TGTGCCAGCAGCCCCCCCAGACAGTCCTCCACCTATAATTCACCCCTCCACTTT
clone_size: NA; cdr3_length: 17; v_call: TRBV24-1; d_call: NA; j_call: TRBJ2-3; cdr3_aa: CATSAARWRGDTDTQYF; cdr3_nt: TGTGCCACCAGTGCGGCCCGCTGGCGGGGAGACACAGATACGCAGTATTTT
clone_size: NA; cdr3_length: 14; v_call: TRBV11-1; d_call: NA; j_call: TRBJ1-6; cdr3_aa: CASSLTSINSPLHF; cdr3_nt: TGTGCCAGCAGCTTGACTTCGATTAATTCACCCCTCCACTTT
clone_size: few; cdr3_length: 16; v_call: TRBV4-1; d_call: NA; j_call: TRBJ1-5; cdr3_aa: CASSQPTGARNQPQHF; cdr3_nt: TGCGCCAGCAGCCAACCAACAGGCGCCCGAAATCAGCCCCAGCATTTT
clone_size: NA; cdr3_length: 14; v_call: TRBV28; d_call: TRBD1; j_call: TRBJ2-5; cdr3_aa: CASRSTGVRETQYF; cdr3_nt: TGTGCCAGCAGATCTACAGGGGTTCGAGAGACCCAGTACTTC
clone_size: NA; cdr3_length: 15; v_call: TRBV6-5; d_call: TRBD1; j_call: TRBJ1-2; cdr3_aa: CASRDSYRPINGYTF; cdr3_nt: TGTGCCAGCCGGGACAGCTACCGGCCCATTAATGGCTACACCTTC
clone_size: once; cdr3_length: 13; v_call: TRBV30; d_call: TRBD1; j_call: TRBJ1-5; cdr3_aa: CAWSGQGRQPQHF; cdr3_nt: TGTGCCTGGAGCGGACAGGGGCGGCAGCCCCAGCATTTT
clone_size: NA; cdr3_length: 13; v_call: TRBV30; d_call: NA; j_call: TRBJ1-5; cdr3_aa: CAWSVEGNQPQHF; cdr3_nt: TGTGCCTGGAGTGTAGAAGGTAATCAGCCCCAGCATTTT
clone_size: NA; cdr3_length: 13; v_call: TRBV5-1; d_call: NA; j_call: TRBJ2-2; cdr3_aa: CASSTVSAGELFF; cdr3_nt: TGCGCCAGCAGCACGGTCAGTGCCGGGGAGCTGTTTTTT
clone_size: NA; cdr3_length: 14; v_call: TRBV6-1; d_call: TRBD2; j_call: TRBJ2-1; cdr3_aa: CASSDGGVYNEQFF; cdr3_nt: TGTGCCAGCAGTGATGGGGGGGTCTACAATGAGCAGTTCTTC
clone_size: NA; cdr3_length: 13; v_call: TRBV19; d_call: NA; j_call: TRBJ2-7; cdr3_aa: CASRPGPTYEQYF; cdr3_nt: TGTGCCAGTAGGCCGGGACCTACCTACGAGCAGTACTTC
clone_size: NA; cdr3_length: 13; v_call: TRBV28; d_call: TRBD1; j_call: TRBJ1-4; cdr3_aa: CASRDRAPEKLFF; cdr3_nt: TGTGCCAGCCGAGACAGGGCGCCTGAAAAACTGTTTTTT
clone_size: NA; cdr3_length: 14; v_call: TRBV11-2; d_call: NA; j_call: TRBJ2-1; cdr3_aa: CASSLDWQDNEQFF; cdr3_nt: TGTGCCAGCAGCTTAGATTGGCAGGACAATGAGCAGTTCTTC
clone_size: NA; cdr3_length: 17; v_call: TRBV4-1; d_call: TRBD1; j_call: TRBJ1-4; cdr3_aa: CASIPGTGKSTNEKLFF; cdr3_nt: TGCGCCAGCATCCCCGGGACAGGGAAATCAACTAATGAAAAACTGTTTTTT
clone_size: NA; cdr3_length: 16; v_call: TRBV6-1; d_call: TRBD2; j_call: TRBJ2-1; cdr3_aa: CASSGWSGGTYNEQFF; cdr3_nt: TGTGCCAGCAGTGGCTGGAGCGGGGGGACCTACAATGAGCAGTTCTTC
clone_size: once; cdr3_length: 14; v_call: TRBV29-1; d_call: TRBD1; j_call: TRBJ1-1; cdr3_aa: CSVEGQGVGTEAFF; cdr3_nt: TGCAGCGTTGAGGGACAGGGGGTTGGCACTGAAGCTTTCTTT